The sequence of this TCR beta chain was determined in a study of T cell responses to AZD1222 COVID-19 vaccine. Notes on the study in general: The span of vaccine-associated CD4 TCRs extended across spike, with dominance at 160-218 and 743-854. Females outnumbered males among donors, who were mostly white British; clonal diversity was possibly underestimated.

To note about this clone: Antigen unknown.

The CDR3 consists of 15 residues. The V gene's germline CDR1 is LNHNV and CDR2 YYDKDF (reference sequence). V was trimmed by 0 bases and J by 7 bases, leaving 15 bases between them. Assay: immunoSEQ multiplex PCR; the TCRdb copy retains only in-frame clones and omits some. The top ten clones hold around 9.3% of a sample with about 73,000 clones, 89% of them seen once. The V call is TRBV15, the J call TRBJ1-2; unclear D gene. The TCR comes from an adult who received the AZD1222 COVID-19 vaccine. The sample here was peripheral blood, taken 28 days after the second AZD1222 dose. This CDR3 is CATSRDIGQLAGYTF. In DNA, the CDR3 is TGTGCCACCAGCAGAGATATCGGGCAACTGGCTGGCTACACCTTC.